Listed below are T cell receptor beta chains from one sample, sequenced in a study of blood T cell repertoires in COVID-19. The data were produced by immunoSEQ multiplex PCR, yet TCRdb's version contains in-frame clones alone and is incomplete. This sample has 150,000 to 200,000 clones, with approximately 90% found just once. The sample comprised peripheral blood. The receptor set was obtained from a man aged 18 to 29 with acute or convalescent COVID-19. CDR3s include the opening cysteine and the closing phenylalanine or tryptophan. Fields, in order: V gene, D gene, J gene, clone size, CDR3 DNA, CDR3 protein. A D gene is named only where the DNA matches it firmly. Some rows have no size entry. The others give once, few or many, or a class for an expanded clone.

TRBV29-1	TRBD1	TRBJ2-2	NA	TGCAGCGTAGGGACAGGGCGCGGCGGGGAGCTGTTTTTT	CSVGTGRGGELFF
TRBV7-9	NA	TRBJ1-5	NA	TGTGCCAGCAGCTTATCGGGTGAAAAACATTTT	CASSLSGEKHF
TRBV2	TRBD1	TRBJ1-5	once	TGTGCCAGCAGCGACGACAGGGCTAGCAATCAGCCCCAGCATTTT	CASSDDRASNQPQHF
TRBV27	TRBD2	TRBJ2-3	NA	TGTGCCAGCAGTTTCGGGACGGGAGGAGATACGCAGTATTTT	CASSFGTGGDTQYF
TRBV6-5	TRBD2	TRBJ2-7	NA	TGTGCCAGCAGTTACGGGGGGGGTCGAGAGCAGTACTTC	CASSYGGGREQYF
TRBV6-6	TRBD1	TRBJ2-6	NA	TGTGCCAGCAGTTACCGGACAGGGACTGGGGCCAACGTCCTGACTTTC	CASSYRTGTGANVLTF
TRBV4-1	NA	TRBJ1-2	NA	TGCGCCAGCAGCCAAGACGGTTGGGGCTCCTCCTATAGCTACACCTTC	CASSQDGWGSSYSYTF
TRBV11-2	NA	TRBJ1-2	NA	TGTGCCAGCAGCTTAGAAGCAGGAAACTATGGCTACACCTTC	CASSLEAGNYGYTF
TRBV5-6	NA	TRBJ2-3	NA	TGTGCCAGCAGCTCCTCCGGCACAGATACGCAGTATTTT	CASSSSGTDTQYF
TRBV7-9	NA	TRBJ1-5	NA	TGTGCCAGCAGCTCATCCGGGTATAGCAATCAGCCCCAGCATTTT	CASSSSGYSNQPQHF
TRBV6-5	TRBD1	TRBJ2-3	NA	TGTGCCACCACCTCCGAGGGGGCCTCCTCAGATACGCAGTATTTT	CATTSEGASSDTQYF
TRBV27	TRBD1	TRBJ2-5	NA	TGTGCCAGCAGTTTAAGGGGCGACAGGGGGAAAGAGACCCAGTACTTC	CASSLRGDRGKETQYF
TRBV7-6	TRBD1	TRBJ1-3	few	TGTGCCAGCAGCTTAGCGCCAGGGGGAAATGGAAACACCATATATTTT	CASSLAPGGNGNTIYF
TRBV30	NA	TRBJ1-2	NA	TGTGCCTGGTCCTTACAGGGTGGTCATGGCTACACCTTC	CAWSLQGGHGYTF
TRBV11-2	TRBD2	TRBJ2-1	NA	TGTGCCAGCAGCTTTACTAGCGGGGGTAACAATGAGCAGTTCTTC	CASSFTSGGNNEQFF
TRBV18	TRBD1	TRBJ1-5	NA	TGTGCCAGCTCACCAGCTCCCGGGACAGTGAATCAGCCCCAGCATTTT	CASSPAPGTVNQPQHF
TRBV4-2	NA	TRBJ2-1	NA	TGTGCCAGCAGCCAGGGTGAGGGTGAGCAGTTCTTC	CASSQGEGEQFF
TRBV7-2	NA	TRBJ1-3	NA	TGTGCCAGCAGCTTAGCGGGGGACTCCACTGGAAACACCATATATTTT	CASSLAGDSTGNTIYF
TRBV5-6	NA	TRBJ1-1	NA	TGTGCCAGCAGCCTCGCGCAGAACACTGAAGCTTTCTTT	CASSLAQNTEAFF
TRBV4-1	TRBD2	TRBJ2-3	NA	TGCGCCAGCAGCCAAGATGGTCGCGCGGGGGGGCCCCGCACAGATACGCAGTATTTT	CASSQDGRAGGPRTDTQYF
TRBV7-9	NA	TRBJ2-3	NA	TGTGCCAGCAGCTTAGCGTTAGGAGGCCTCAGCACAGATACGCAGTATTTT	CASSLALGGLSTDTQYF
TRBV11-2	TRBD2	TRBJ2-1	NA	TGTGCCAGCAGCGGATGGAGCGGGGGGGCCTTTGAGCAGTTCTTC	CASSGWSGGAFEQFF
TRBV7-9	TRBD1	TRBJ1-2	few	TGTGCCAGCAGCTTAGCGGAGAGGCAGGGGGGTGGCTACACCTTC	CASSLAERQGGGYTF
TRBV11-2	TRBD1	TRBJ1-2	NA	TGTGCCAGCAGCTCCGATCAGGGGGGTGGCTACACCTTC	CASSSDQGGGYTF
TRBV6-5	NA	TRBJ2-2	NA	TGTGCCAGCAGTTACTCGTCGGGGGATGGCACCGGGGAGCTGTTTTTT	CASSYSSGDGTGELFF
TRBV28	TRBD2	TRBJ2-3	NA	TGTGCCAGCAGGCCCAGCGGGGGTAGCACAGATACGCAGTATTTT	CASRPSGGSTDTQYF
TRBV7-9	NA	TRBJ2-1	NA	TGTGCCAGCAGCCCGGCAGGACTCCACTGGAATGAGCAGTTCTTC	CASSPAGLHWNEQFF
TRBV12-3/TRBV12-4	NA	TRBJ2-2	NA	TGTGCCAGCAGTTTGTTCCGTGTCGGGGAGCTGTTTTTT	CASSLFRVGELFF
TRBV3-1/TRBV3-2	TRBD1	TRBJ2-7	NA	TGTGCCCAATCGGGAAGGGGGCCCTCCGAGCAGTACTTC	CAQSGRGPSEQYF
TRBV12-3/TRBV12-4	NA	TRBJ1-6	NA	TGTGCCAGCAGGGGCCCACTTAGTTCACCCCTCCACTTT	CASRGPLSSPLHF
TRBV2	NA	TRBJ1-2	once	TGTGCCAGCAGCCCCATTAGTGGTTTTGACTATGGCTACACCTTC	CASSPISGFDYGYTF
TRBV15	NA	TRBJ1-1	few	TGTGCCACCGGGAGGAGGAGGAACACTGAAGCTTTCTTT	CATGRRRNTEAFF
TRBV11-3	TRBD1	TRBJ2-7	NA	TGTGCCAGTGGGGACAGGGGATCCGAGCAGTACTTC	CASGDRGSEQYF
TRBV28	NA	TRBJ1-1	NA	TGTGCCAGCAGTTTTGTCCAGCTTCCAGGGTACACTGAAGCTTTCTTT	CASSFVQLPGYTEAFF
TRBV6-2/TRBV6-3	NA	TRBJ1-1	NA	TGTGCCAGCAGTTACGAATATATGGGGCCGGATGAAGCTTTCTTT	CASSYEYMGPDEAFF
TRBV19	TRBD2	TRBJ2-1	NA	TGTGCCAGTAGTCCCGAAGGGCTAGCGGGGCTGGGGTATGAGCAGTTCTTC	CASSPEGLAGLGYEQFF
TRBV28	TRBD1	TRBJ1-3	NA	TGTGCCGCCCGGGACAGGGGGACCTCTGGAAACACCATATATTTT	CAARDRGTSGNTIYF
TRBV5-1	TRBD2	TRBJ2-3	NA	TGCGCCAGCAGCTTGGCGCTAGCGGGTCTCACAGATACGCAGTATTTT	CASSLALAGLTDTQYF
TRBV5-5	NA	TRBJ2-7	NA	TGTGCCAGCAGCCCAACCCTAGGAGGAACTACCTACGAGCAGTACTTC	CASSPTLGGTTYEQYF
TRBV6-5	TRBD1	TRBJ1-2	NA	TGTGCCAGCGGGGACAGGGGGAACGGCTACACCTTC	CASGDRGNGYTF
TRBV11-2	TRBD2	TRBJ2-3	NA	TGTGCCAGCAGGTACCCGGGACTAGCGGGGAGAGGCACAGATACGCAGTATTTT	CASRYPGLAGRGTDTQYF
TRBV3-1/TRBV3-2	NA	TRBJ2-1	NA	TGTGCCAGCAGCCAAGGGGTACGGGGCAATGAGCAGTTCTTC	CASSQGVRGNEQFF
TRBV3-1/TRBV3-2	TRBD2	TRBJ2-1	NA	TGTGCCAGCAGCCGGACTAGCGGGGCTTCCAATGAGCAGTTCTTC	CASSRTSGASNEQFF
TRBV7-9	TRBD1	TRBJ1-4	NA	TGTGCCAGCAGCTTGACAGGGGGCCGGAATGAAAAACTGTTTTTT	CASSLTGGRNEKLFF
TRBV7-3	NA	TRBJ2-3	NA	TGTGCCAGCAGCGGAAAACCGGGACAAAACACAGATACGCAGTATTTT	CASSGKPGQNTDTQYF
TRBV30	NA	TRBJ1-1	NA	TGTGCCTGGAGTGTAAACGGGAACACTGAAGCTTTCTTT	CAWSVNGNTEAFF